A selection of T cell receptor beta chains follows, all from one sample in a study of blood T cell repertoires in COVID-19. Produced via immunoSEQ multiplex PCR; TCRdb's table is partial and in-frame only. There are about 81,000 clones in the sample; around 91% occur only once, and around 12% lies in the top ten. Material: peripheral blood. The source of these receptors is a man aged 65-85 years with active or convalescent COVID-19. The CDR3 runs from the conserved cysteine through the conserved F or W. A D gene is named only where the DNA matches it firmly. Part of the rows lack a size; the others show once, few, many or a class for expanded clones.

abundance	v_gene	j_gene	d_gene	CDR3aa	CDR3nt
NA	TRBV28	TRBJ1-5	NA	CASSLPGGGSQPQHF	TGTGCCAGCAGTTTACCCGGGGGGGGTAGTCAGCCCCAGCATTTT
NA	TRBV27	TRBJ1-2	NA	CASRQGPYGYTF	TGTGCCAGCAGACAGGGCCCCTATGGCTACACCTTC
NA	TRBV5-1	TRBJ2-5	TRBD1	CASSESGQGAETQYF	TGCGCCAGCAGCGAGTCGGGACAGGGGGCAGAGACCCAGTACTTC
once	TRBV10-3	TRBJ2-3	TRBD1	CAISESRGLGGTQYF	TGTGCCATCAGTGAGTCCAGGGGGCTTGGAGGGACGCAGTATTTT
NA	TRBV27	TRBJ1-2	NA	CASSPDSYYGYTF	TGTGCCAGCAGCCCTGACTCCTACTATGGCTACACCTTC
NA	TRBV5-1	TRBJ2-1	NA	CASSFQSYNEQFF	TGCGCCAGCAGCTTTCAGTCCTACAATGAGCAGTTCTTC
NA	TRBV27	TRBJ1-3	TRBD1	CASRTGGNTIYF	TGTGCCAGCCGGACAGGGGGAAACACCATATATTTT
NA	TRBV15	TRBJ2-5	NA	CATSRTQRASDQETQYF	TGTGCCACCAGCAGGACACAGAGGGCGAGTGACCAAGAGACCCAGTACTTC
few	TRBV7-2	TRBJ1-3	NA	CASSLQQGNTIYF	TGTGCCAGCAGCTTGCAACAGGGAAACACCATATATTTT
once	TRBV5-6	TRBJ1-6	TRBD1	CASSFLFAGGNSPLHF	TGTGCCAGCAGCTTCCTCTTCGCAGGGGGGAATTCACCCCTCCACTTT
NA	TRBV7-8	TRBJ1-3	TRBD1	CASSLDRDRVSGNTIYF	TGTGCCAGCAGCTTAGACCGGGACAGGGTCTCTGGAAACACCATATATTTT
NA	TRBV9	TRBJ2-4	TRBD1	CASSVDSGQLGKNIQYF	TGTGCCAGCAGCGTAGATTCGGGACAGTTAGGCAAAAACATTCAGTACTTC
NA	TRBV11-2	TRBJ1-2	NA	CASSSRTDPNYGYTF	TGTGCCAGCAGCTCAAGGACAGACCCTAACTATGGCTACACCTTC
NA	TRBV2	TRBJ1-2	NA	CASRLQGLGVYGYTF	TGTGCCAGCAGGTTACAGGGTTTAGGGGTCTATGGCTACACCTTC
once	TRBV7-2	TRBJ1-5	TRBD1	CASSLEGQGANNQPQHF	TGTGCCAGCAGCTTAGAGGGGCAGGGGGCTAACAATCAGCCCCAGCATTTT
NA	TRBV10-3	TRBJ2-1	TRBD2	CAISDLKGLANYNEQFF	TGTGCCATCAGTGACTTAAAGGGACTAGCGAACTACAATGAGCAGTTCTTC
NA	TRBV19	TRBJ2-3	TRBD1	CASTAQGAVDTDTQYF	TGTGCCAGTACCGCACAGGGGGCTGTGGACACAGATACGCAGTATTTT
NA	TRBV19	TRBJ1-5	NA	CATVQGYSNQPQHF	TGTGCCACCGTTCAGGGATATAGCAATCAGCCCCAGCATTTT